The next 13 T cell receptor beta chains were all read from a single sample in a study of PD-1 blockade in classical Hodgkin lymphoma. Clones were sequenced by immunoSEQ multiplex PCR, and TCRdb holds only the in-frame ones, with some missing. The sample holds some 18,000 clones, 80% seen once. Exposure to brentuximab vedotin varied, and each patient had relapsed following autologous stem cell transplantation. This material consisted of peripheral blood mononuclear cells (PBMCs), taken at baseline. These receptor sequences come from a human donor with classical Hodgkin lymphoma.

J is TRBJ2-2 and V is TRBV19; 11 bases fit TRBD2. Germline CDR1 and CDR2: LNHDA and SQIVND (reference sequence). This CDR3 comprises 15 residues. With V trimmed by 5 bases and J by 4 bases, 3 bases remained unmatched. CDR3 sequence reads: CASSWLAGGTGELFF. Written as DNA, the CDR3 is TGTGCCAGTAGTTGGCTAGCGGGAGGCACCGGGGAGCTGTTTTTT.

J is TRBJ2-5 and V is TRBV5-5; D assignment may be TRBD1 or TRBD2 (5 bases each). V lost 0 bases to trimming and J lost 3 bases, with 15 bases between them. From germline, CDR1 is SGHKS and CDR2 YYEKEE (reference sequence). The CDR3 length is 16 residues. The CDR3 protein is CASSLDWGREKETQYF. The CDR3 DNA reads TGTGCCAGCAGCTTGGACTGGGGACGGGAAAAAGAGACCCAGTACTTC. Looking up the rest from reference TRBV5-5 and TRBJ2-5 gives the full variable domain: DAGVTQSPTHLIKTRGQQVTLRCSPISGHKSVSWYQQVLGQGPQFIFQYYEKEERGRGNFPDRFSARQFPNYSSELNVNALLLGDSALYLCASSLDWGREKETQYFGPGTRLLVL.

This clone occurred a few times. A junction boundary mismatches the germline segment, possibly from a read error. The chain carries TRBV5-8 and TRBJ1-1; no clear D. The V gene's germline CDR1 is SGHTS and CDR2 YDEGEE. The CDR3 has 11 residues. CDR3 in DNA: TGTGCCAGCTCGAATTGGAGAGGACTCCTCTTT. Its protein product is CASSNWRGLLF.

This chain uses TRBV28 with TRBJ2-1; a weak D match, TRBD1 (5 bases). V was pared by 3 bases and J by 4 bases, with 7 bases between. The germline CDR1 and CDR2 sequences are MDHEN and SYDVKM. The CDR3 extends over 13 amino acids. The CDR3 is CASSFTGYNEQFF. The CDR3 nucleotides read TGTGCCAGCAGTTTCACAGGTTACAATGAGCAGTTCTTC.

This clone was detected a few times. The chain links TRBV14 to TRBJ1-2; maybe TRBD1 (5 bases). The CDR3 extends over 13 amino acids. The germline V and J ends were trimmed by 4 bases and 7 bases, with 13 bases remaining between them. Germline CDR1 and CDR2: SGHDN and FVKESK. The CDR3 DNA follows: TGTGCCAGCAGCCGAGGGGCAGGTGGTGGCTACACCTTC. It yields the protein CASSRGAGGGYTF.

The J gene is TRBJ1-1, the V gene TRBV10-1; weak D call: TRBD1 (5 bases). The germline V gene encodes CDR1 WNHNN and CDR2 SYGVQD (reference sequence). The CDR3 is 12 residues long. V shed 5 bases and J shed 5 bases, with 9 bases lying between them. The CDR3 DNA reads as TGCGCCAGCAGTCCAGGGACGACTGAAGCTTTCTTT. Amino acids: CASSPGTTEAFF.

This rearrangement joins TRBV28 to TRBJ2-7; D is possibly TRBD1 (5 bases). The V gene lost 6 bases and the J gene lost 3 bases, with 21 bases spanning the gap. This CDR3 comprises 16 residues. Germline-derived CDR1 and CDR2 are MDHEN and SYDVKM. In DNA form, the CDR3 reads TGTGCCAGCAGGAGCCAGGGATTAGCAGTGAGCTACGAGCAGTACTTC. Translation: CASRSQGLAVSYEQYF.

The V and J genes are TRBV18 and TRBJ2-5, with D possibly TRBD1 on 6 matching bases. Germline CDR1 and CDR2: KGHSH and LQKENI. The CDR3 covers 14 residues. Deletions cut 4 bases from V and 5 bases from J, with 14 bases between. DNA of the CDR3: TGTGCCAGCTCACTACCCACAGGGTCGGAGACCCAGTACTTC. Residues: CASSLPTGSETQYF. Full variable domain (remainder filled in from reference TRBV18 and TRBJ2-5): NAGVMQNPRHLVRRRGQEARLRCSPMKGHSHVYWYRQLPEEGLKFMVYLQKENIIDESGMPKERFSAEFPKEGPSILRIQQVVRGDSAAYFCASSLPTGSETQYFGPGTRLLVL.

The CDR3 sequence is CASSVAGQGFHEQYF. CDR3 in DNA: TGTGCCAGCAGCGTAGCGGGACAGGGGTTCCACGAGCAGTACTTC. This chain connects TRBV9 to TRBJ2-7; 10 nucleotides agree with TRBD1. CDR3 length: 15 residues. J lost 5 bases, V lost 0 bases, and 5 bases had no gene match. Germline V gives CDR1 SGDLS, CDR2 YYNGEE.

The rearrangement joins TRBV14 to TRBJ1-2; D is unresolved. The V and J ends lost 2 bases and 5 bases respectively, with 24 bases between them. CDR3 length: 18 amino acids. CDR1 and CDR2 (germline): SGHDN, FVKESK. The CDR3 sequence: CASSQFPSEDLAGYGYTF. CDR3 DNA sequence: TGTGCCAGCAGCCAATTTCCATCAGAAGACCTGGCTGGGTATGGCTACACCTTC.

The rearrangement joins TRBV19 to TRBJ2-3, with D possibly being TRBD1 or TRBD2 (6 bases each). V lost 2 bases and J lost 4, with 13 bases in between. The CDR3 sequence is 15 residues long. Germline V gives CDR1 LNHDA, CDR2 SQIVND (reference sequence). The CDR3 protein is CASSITGAGADTQYF. The DNA of the CDR3 is TGTGCCAGTAGTATAACGGGGGCAGGGGCAGATACGCAGTATTTT.

The rearrangement uses TRBV9 and TRBJ2-7, with a weak D call TRBD2 (6 bases). CDR1 is SGDLS, CDR2 YYNGEE, per germline. Trimming shortened V by 0 bases and J by 3 bases, and 13 bases separated the two germline ends. There are 15 residues in the CDR3. The CDR3 sequence is CASSVAGSGHYEQYF. The DNA for the CDR3 is TGTGCCAGCAGCGTAGCCGGTAGCGGCCACTACGAGCAGTACTTC. Combining the CDR3 with reference TRBV9 and TRBJ2-7 gives the whole variable domain DSGVTQTPKHLITATGQRVTLRCSPRSGDLSVYWYQQSLDQGLQFLIQYYNGEERAKGNILERFSAQQFPDLHSELNLSSLELGDSALYFCASSVAGSGHYEQYFGPGTRLTVT.

The chain joins TRBV30 to TRBJ2-4; possibly TRBD1 for D (6 bases). Germline-derived CDR1 and CDR2 are GTSNPN and SVGIG (reference sequence). V lost 0 bases and J 8 bases, leaving 8 bases between the germline ends. CDR3 length: 12 residues. The CDR3 sequence is CAWSVQGHIQYF. DNA for the CDR3: TGTGCCTGGAGTGTACAGGGTCACATTCAGTACTTC.